The 22 T cell receptor beta chains below were found in one sample sequenced in a study of cytomegalovirus exposure and HLA in healthy donors. This PCR relied on a set of 60 Vbeta primers and 13 Jbeta primers. Assay used: immunoSEQ multiplex PCR; TCRdb lists only in-frame clones, some missing. The sample lists a few hundred thousand clones, roughly 80% occurring once. Sequencing was done on a sample of PBMCs. Receptors originate from a man aged 25 to 45 in good health and CMV-seronegative.

V and J are TRBV6-5 and TRBJ2-3; TRBD2 matches at 9 bases. Unmatched junction bases numbered 7, after V lost 7 bases and J lost 2 bases. Germline V gene sequence: CDR1 MNHEY, CDR2 SVGAGI. The CDR3 is made up of 15 amino acids. The CDR3 sequence: CASKRAGGTTDTQYF. The CDR3 DNA is TGTGCCAGCAAGCGAGCGGGGGGAACCACAGATACGCAGTATTTT.

This clone was found a few times. The chain recombines TRBV14 with TRBJ2-2; D may be TRBD1 (5 bases). Germline V gene sequence: CDR1 SGHDN, CDR2 FVKESK. Trimming took 3 bases from V and 5 from J, leaving 19 bases between them. The CDR3 runs to 17 residues. The CDR3 spells CASSQERTLTATGELFF. DNA of the CDR3: TGTGCCAGCAGCCAGGAGCGAACCCTGACAGCAACCGGGGAGCTGTTTTTT.

CDR3 region: CASSGYREGEAFF. CDR3 DNA sequence: TGCGCCAGCAGTGGATACAGGGAAGGTGAAGCTTTCTTT. The chain couples TRBV10-1 to TRBJ1-1, with a weak D call TRBD1 (6 bases). This CDR3 region has 13 residues. V lost 4 bases and J lost 7, with 13 bases in between. Per the germline V gene, CDR1 is WNHNN and CDR2 is SYGVQD (reference sequence).

This clone has a single count. The rearrangement uses TRBV28 and TRBJ1-1; TRBD1 agrees at 7 bases. Germline assignment: CDR1 MDHEN and CDR2 SYDVKM. The CDR3 extends over 16 amino acids. The V and J ends lost 7 bases and 6 bases, in that order; junction bases with no gene match: 17. The CDR3 protein is CASIKEQGRFYAEAFF. The CDR3 DNA reads as TGTGCCAGCATCAAGGAACAGGGGAGGTTTTACGCTGAAGCTTTCTTT.

The chain joins TRBV6-1 to TRBJ2-1; weak D call: TRBD2 (6 bases). V dropped 3 bases and J dropped 6 bases, with 15 bases sitting between them. The germline V gene has CDR1 MNHNS and CDR2 SASEGT. The CDR3 consists of 15 residues. The chain's CDR3 is CASSDGGFLGNEQFF. CDR3 DNA: TGTGCCAGCAGTGATGGAGGGTTTTTAGGCAATGAGCAGTTCTTC.

The rearrangement links TRBV18 to TRBJ2-3; tentatively, D is TRBD2 (6 bases). The CDR3 has 14 amino acids. V was shortened by 3 bases and J by 3 bases, with 10 bases between the two germline ends. Looked up from germline, CDR1 is KGHSH and CDR2 is LQKENI. DNA of the CDR3: TGTGCCAGCTCACCGAGGAGGGGTACAGATACGCAGTATTTT. The encoded protein is CASSPRRGTDTQYF.

The gene calls are TRBV28 and TRBJ1-5; 10 bases align to TRBD1. This CDR3 is built from 17 residues. Germline V gene sequence: CDR1 MDHEN, CDR2 SYDVKM. V lost 4 bases to trimming and J lost 0 bases; unmatched junction nucleotides: 6. This CDR3 is CASSSFRDRGSNQPQHF. The DNA of the CDR3 is TGTGCCAGCAGTTCCTTCCGGGACAGGGGTAGCAATCAGCCCCAGCATTTT.

The genes are TRBV5-1 and TRBJ1-3; 7 bases line up with TRBD1. The CDR3 covers 16 residues. The germline CDR1 and CDR2 sequences are SGHRS and YFSETQ. The junction had 5 bases not matched to a gene; V was cut back by 0 bases and J by 2 bases. CDR3 residues: CASSLETGRPGNTIYF. DNA of the CDR3: TGCGCCAGCAGCTTGGAGACAGGGCGTCCTGGAAACACCATATATTTT.

This clone came up once. The chain couples TRBV7-2 to TRBJ2-3; maybe TRBD1 (5 bases). The CDR3 runs to 15 residues. Germline V gene lookup returns CDR1 SGHTA and CDR2 FQGNSA. V was clipped by 5 bases and J by 8 bases, with 20 bases between them. The CDR3 loop reads CASSRRQGSGGTQYF. DNA for the CDR3: TGTGCCAGCAGCAGACGTCAGGGTTCAGGCGGTACGCAGTATTTT.

CDR3 bases: TGTGCCAGCAGCTTAAGGGGGGGCGCTGAGGGCACAGATACGCAGTATTTT. This translates into CASSLRGGAEGTDTQYF. V gene TRBV11-2 combines with J gene TRBJ2-3, with TRBD2 as a possible D gene (7 bases). This CDR3 has 17 amino acids. Deletions cut 2 bases from V and 1 base from J, with 16 bases between. CDR1 and CDR2 from the germline V gene are SGHAT and FQNNGV.

This sequence joins TRBV2 and TRBJ2-3, with 9 bases that match TRBD1. The CDR3 totals 15 residues. The germline V gene has CDR1 SNHLY and CDR2 FYNNEI. With 5 bases clipped from V and 5 bases from J, the junction kept 8 bases outside the gene matches. CDR3: CASSPEGQGGDTQYF. The CDR3, as DNA: TGTGCCAGCAGTCCAGAGGGACAGGGAGGAGATACGCAGTATTTT.

This chain connects TRBV25-1 to TRBJ2-1, with D tentatively TRBD2 (7 bases). The CDR3 loop spans 15 amino acids. Germline V gives CDR1 MGHDK, CDR2 SYGVNS. V was shortened by 4 bases and J by 2 bases, with 12 bases between the two germline ends. In nucleotides, the CDR3 is TGTGCCAGCAGTGGAAGGGGGAGGGCCTACAATGAGCAGTTCTTC. Protein product: CASSGRGRAYNEQFF. The full variable domain, rest sourced from reference TRBV25-1 and TRBJ2-1, is EADIYQTPRYLVIGTGKKITLECSQTMGHDKMYWYQQDPGMELHLIHYSYGVNSTEKGDLSSESTVSRIRTEHFPLTLESARPSHTSQYLCASSGRGRAYNEQFFGPGTRLTVL.

The rearrangement uses TRBV5-1 and TRBJ1-2; D uncertain. Germline assignment: CDR1 SGHRS and CDR2 YFSETQ. CDR3 length equals 16 residues. V was trimmed by 5 bases and J by 7 bases, leaving 24 bases between them. The CDR3 region has the DNA TGCGCCAGCAGGGAGGAGATCGGGATGTCAACGGCTGGCTACACCTTC. The encoded protein is CASREEIGMSTAGYTF.

J is TRBJ1-4 and V is TRBV25-1, with a possible D match to TRBD1 (6 bases). Germline V lookup: CDR1 MGHDK, CDR2 SYGVNS. The CDR3 length is 11 residues. V was pared by 6 bases and J by 8 bases, with 7 bases between. The CDR3 loop is CASRRGEKLFF. The CDR3, as DNA: TGTGCCAGCAGGAGGGGGGAAAAACTGTTTTTT. The whole variable domain, remainder taken from reference TRBV25-1 and TRBJ1-4, is EADIYQTPRYLVIGTGKKITLECSQTMGHDKMYWYQQDPGMELHLIHYSYGVNSTEKGDLSSESTVSRIRTEHFPLTLESARPSHTSQYLCASRRGEKLFFGSGTQLSVL.

This clone was recorded a few times. The chain uses TRBV15 and TRBJ2-1; D unresolved. Trimming pared 9 bases from V and 1 base from J, leaving 10 bases between. Germline-derived CDR1 and CDR2 are LNHNV and YYDKDF (reference sequence). The CDR3 loop spans 13 amino acids. CDR3 coding DNA: TGTGCCACTAGTGACATATCCTACAATGAGCAGTTCTTC. It is translated as CATSDISYNEQFF.

V is TRBV7-9 and J is TRBJ1-1, with a tentative D call TRBD1 (5 bases). V lost 0 bases to trimming and J lost 6 bases, with 8 bases between them. This CDR3 has 13 amino acids. CDR1 and CDR2 (germline): SEHNR, FQNEAQ (reference sequence). CDR3: CASSLAGVAEAFF. The DNA for the CDR3 is TGTGCCAGCAGCTTAGCAGGGGTCGCTGAAGCTTTCTTT.

This rearrangement joins TRBV5-4 to TRBJ2-2; D call uncertain. The CDR3 is 13 residues long. Trimming cost V 3 bases and J 6 bases, with 9 bases left between them. CDR1 is SGHNT, CDR2 YYREEE, per germline (reference sequence). DNA of the CDR3: TGTGCCAGCAGCTCTCGAACAGCCGGGGAGCTGTTTTTT. This gives the protein CASSSRTAGELFF.

This clone was picked up a small number of times. The chain uses TRBV5-6 and TRBJ1-4; D possibly corresponds to TRBD1 (5 bases). The CDR3 is 12 amino acids. Trimming cost V 5 bases and J 8 bases, with 10 bases left between them. Germline V lookup: CDR1 SGHDT, CDR2 YYEEEE. CDR3 DNA sequence: TGTGCCAGCAGTGGGGGAGGGGAAAAACTGTTTTTT. It encodes CASSGGGEKLFF.

This clone was seen once. The chain is built from TRBV7-9 and TRBJ2-5, with 7 bases aligning to TRBD2. Germline V gives CDR1 SEHNR, CDR2 FQNEAQ (reference sequence). The CDR3 is 15 residues long. The trim removed 4 bases at V and 4 bases at J, leaving 9 bases unmatched. CDR3 loop: CASSSLQRGGETQYF. In nucleotides, the CDR3 is TGTGCCAGCAGCTCCCTCCAGCGGGGAGGAGAGACCCAGTACTTC.

This clone appeared once. J is TRBJ2-5 and V is TRBV6-4; the match to TRBD2 covers 7 bases. The germline gives CDR1 MRHNA, CDR2 SNTAGT. The CDR3 covers 13 residues. Trimming took 4 bases from V and 5 from J; bases not matched to a gene: 4. The CDR3 loop reads CASSGLAGETQYF. CDR3 sequence (DNA): TGTGCCAGCAGTGGACTAGCCGGGGAGACCCAGTACTTC.

The chain recombines TRBV6-5 with TRBJ2-5, with a possible D match to TRBD2 (7 bases). With the DNA end fitting TRBJ2-7 better, the J assignment may be wrong. This CDR3 has 13 amino acids. Per the germline V gene, CDR1 is MNHEY and CDR2 is SVGAGI. In DNA form, the CDR3 reads TGTGCCACCTCGAGGGAGGGGGTCTACGAGCAGTACTTC. Its protein is CATSREGVYEQYF.

This clone came up a few times. J is TRBJ1-1 and V is TRBV5-1, with D perhaps TRBD1 (5 bases). CDR3 length equals 14 residues. CDR1 and CDR2 from the germline V gene are SGHRS and YFSETQ. Between the trimmed V and J ends, which lost 3 bases and 3 bases, there was a span of 12 bases. CDR3 region: CASSWGLGDTEAFF. In DNA, the CDR3 is TGCGCCAGCAGCTGGGGACTAGGGGACACTGAAGCTTTCTTT.